The entry that follows covers one TCR beta chain sequence. The antigen remains unidentified. V was pared by 4 bases and J by 3 bases, with 12 bases between. CDR3 size: 14 residues. TCRdb processed the reads anew with MiXCR; each CDR3 protein has one entry. The sample records 750,000 to 950,000 distinct CDR3 sequences, about 27% being singletons. This record comes from a study of T cell repertoires in cytomegalovirus infection. Study-level information: It was recently identified HLA-C-restricted and well-studied HLA-B-restricted CMV epitopes that the study used. The public TCR beta signatures pointed to both CMV infection and matching HLA type.

General study results and limits: CMV-specific TCR beta clonotypes restricted by HLA-C were the ones dominating the ex vivo response. CMV carriers with the relevant HLA were identified by cumulative public TCR beta family frequency.

The sample was cultured CD8+ T cells from PBMCs, taken from culture after CMV antigen stimulation. V and J are TRBV12-3 or TRBV12-4 and TRBJ1-2; D is possibly TRBD1 (5 bases). This clonotype was sampled from a human donor in good health (CMV status not recorded). Some clones in this sample may be carry-over from other donors' samples. This CDR3 is CASSSSGTHYGYTF. The CDR3 DNA reads as TGTGCCAGCAGTTCATCGGGGACTCACTATGGCTACACCTTC.